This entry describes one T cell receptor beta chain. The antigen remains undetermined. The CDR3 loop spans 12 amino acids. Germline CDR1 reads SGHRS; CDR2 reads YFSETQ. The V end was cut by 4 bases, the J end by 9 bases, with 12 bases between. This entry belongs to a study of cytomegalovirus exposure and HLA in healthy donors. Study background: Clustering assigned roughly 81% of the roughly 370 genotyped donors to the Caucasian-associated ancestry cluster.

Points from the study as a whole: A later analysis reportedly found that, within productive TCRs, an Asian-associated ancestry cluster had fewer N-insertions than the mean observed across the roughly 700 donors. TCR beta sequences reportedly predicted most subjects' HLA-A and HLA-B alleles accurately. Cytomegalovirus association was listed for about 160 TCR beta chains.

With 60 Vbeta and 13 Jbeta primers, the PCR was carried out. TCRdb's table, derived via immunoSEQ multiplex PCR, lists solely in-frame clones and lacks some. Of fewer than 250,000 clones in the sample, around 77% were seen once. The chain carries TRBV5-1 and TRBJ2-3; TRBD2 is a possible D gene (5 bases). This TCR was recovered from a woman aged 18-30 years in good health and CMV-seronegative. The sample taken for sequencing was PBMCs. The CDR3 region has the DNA TGCGCCAGCAGCCCGGACTCGGCAACGCAGTATTTT. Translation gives CASSPDSATQYF. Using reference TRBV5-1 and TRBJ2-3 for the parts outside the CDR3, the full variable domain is KAGVTQTPRYLIKTRGQQVTLSCSPISGHRSVSWYQQTPGQGLQFLFEYFSETQRNKGNFPGRFSGRQFSNSRSEMNVSTLELGDSALYLCASSPDSATQYFGPGTRLTVL.